This T cell receptor beta chain derives from a study of OX40 agonist ivuxolimab in advanced cancers. Study summary: Patients were treated with ivuxolimab, an agonistic anti-OX40 (CD134) antibody.

Here immunoSEQ multiplex PCR was the method, and the copy in TCRdb shows in-frame clones only, minus some. The sample has over 50,000 clones, about nine tenths seen once; the top ten hold about a quarter. Germline-derived CDR1 and CDR2 are LGHNA and YNFKEQ. Trimming removed 0 bases at V and 6 bases at J, with 5 bases between. The CDR3 has 13 residues. This clone has only one observation. This material consisted of CD4+ or CD8+ T cells sorted from blood, taken in a trial of the OX40 agonist ivuxolimab. The receptor's source is an adult with an advanced solid tumor such as melanoma, head and neck, liver or kidney cancer. This chain uses TRBV4-2 with TRBJ2-2; D gene uncertain. The CDR3 DNA sequence: TGTGCCAGCAGCCAAGAAACGGCCGGGGAGCTGTTTTTT. It specifies CASSQETAGELFF.